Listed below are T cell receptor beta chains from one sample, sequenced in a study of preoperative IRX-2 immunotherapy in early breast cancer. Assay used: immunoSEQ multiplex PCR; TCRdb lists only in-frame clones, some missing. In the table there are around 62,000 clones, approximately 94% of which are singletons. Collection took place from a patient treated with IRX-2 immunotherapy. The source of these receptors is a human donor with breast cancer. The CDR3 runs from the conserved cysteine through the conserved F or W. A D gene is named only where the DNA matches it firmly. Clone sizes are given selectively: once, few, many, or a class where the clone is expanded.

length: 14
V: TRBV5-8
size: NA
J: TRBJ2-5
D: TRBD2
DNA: TGTGCCAGCAGCTTCAGCGGGGGGCAAGAGACCCAGTACTTC
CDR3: CASSFSGGQETQYF

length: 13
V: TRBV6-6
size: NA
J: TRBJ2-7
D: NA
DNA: TGTGCCAGCAGTTACTCGACGACCTACGAGCAGTACTTC
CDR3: CASSYSTTYEQYF

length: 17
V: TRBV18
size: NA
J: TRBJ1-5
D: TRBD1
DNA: TGTGCCAGCTCACCAGGGACAGGGCCCCTCAGCAATCAGCCCCAGCATTTT
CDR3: CASSPGTGPLSNQPQHF

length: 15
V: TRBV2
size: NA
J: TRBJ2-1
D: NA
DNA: TGTGCCAGCAGTGAAGCCCGGGACTTTAACAATGAGCAGTTCTTC
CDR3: CASSEARDFNNEQFF

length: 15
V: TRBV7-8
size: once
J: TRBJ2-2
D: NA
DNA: TGTGCCAGCAGCTTAGTGGGACGTAACACCGGGGAGCTGTTTTTT
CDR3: CASSLVGRNTGELFF

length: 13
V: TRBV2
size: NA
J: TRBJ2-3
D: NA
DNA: TGTGCCAGCGGCGGGGCACGCACAGATACGCAGTATTTT
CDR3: CASGGARTDTQYF

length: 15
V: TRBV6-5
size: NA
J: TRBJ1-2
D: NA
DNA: TGTGCCAGCAGTAGATGGGGACGCGCCGGGTTTGGCTACACCTTC
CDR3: CASSRWGRAGFGYTF

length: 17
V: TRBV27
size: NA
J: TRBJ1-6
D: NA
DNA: TGTGCCAGCAGTTCAATACAAGGCGCGTTCTATAATTCACCCCTCCACTTT
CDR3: CASSSIQGAFYNSPLHF

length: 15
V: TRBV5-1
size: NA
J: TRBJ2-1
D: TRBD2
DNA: TGCGCCAGCAGCTTGGTTGGCGGGGGATTCAATGAGCAGTTCTTC
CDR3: CASSLVGGGFNEQFF

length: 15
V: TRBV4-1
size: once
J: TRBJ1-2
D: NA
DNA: TGCGCCAGCAGCCAAGTTACAGAGCCTAACTATGGCTACACCTTC
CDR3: CASSQVTEPNYGYTF

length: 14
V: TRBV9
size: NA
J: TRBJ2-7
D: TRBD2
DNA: TGTGCCAGCAGCGTCGGCGCGGGGGGCTACGAGCAGTACTTC
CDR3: CASSVGAGGYEQYF

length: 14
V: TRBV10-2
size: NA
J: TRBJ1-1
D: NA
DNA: TGCGCCAGCAGTGAAGAGTTGATGAACACTGAAGCTTTCTTT
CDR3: CASSEELMNTEAFF

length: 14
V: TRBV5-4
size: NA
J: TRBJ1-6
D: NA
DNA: TGTGCCAGCAGAGACCTCTACAGGAATTCACCCCTCCACTTT
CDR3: CASRDLYRNSPLHF

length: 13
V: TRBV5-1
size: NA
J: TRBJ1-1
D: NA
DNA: TGCGCCAGCAGCTGGACAGAGAACACTGAAGCTTTCTTT
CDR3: CASSWTENTEAFF

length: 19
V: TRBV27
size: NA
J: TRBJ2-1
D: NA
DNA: TGTGCCAGCAGTTTAAGGTTCGGGGGGACAACTAGGACCCTCAATGAGCAGTTCTTC
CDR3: CASSLRFGGTTRTLNEQFF

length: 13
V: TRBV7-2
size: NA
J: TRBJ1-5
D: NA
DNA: TGTGCCAGCAGCTTAGGGGTCCATCAGCCCCAGCATTTT
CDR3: CASSLGVHQPQHF

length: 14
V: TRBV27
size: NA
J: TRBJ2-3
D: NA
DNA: TGTGCCAGCAGTTTACAGCGGGTCACAGATACGCAGTATTTT
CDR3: CASSLQRVTDTQYF

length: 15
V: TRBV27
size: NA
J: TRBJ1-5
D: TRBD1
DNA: TGTGCCAGCAGTGACAGGGGCTTTAGCAATCAGCCCCAGCATTTT
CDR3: CASSDRGFSNQPQHF

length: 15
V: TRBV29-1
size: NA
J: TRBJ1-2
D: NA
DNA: TGCAGCGTTGAAGATCTCAGGGGCTCTAACTATGGCTACACCTTC
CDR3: CSVEDLRGSNYGYTF

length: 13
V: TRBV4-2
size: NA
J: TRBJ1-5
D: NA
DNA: TGTGCCAGCAGCCATGCGGGGAATCAGCCCCAGCATTTT
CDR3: CASSHAGNQPQHF

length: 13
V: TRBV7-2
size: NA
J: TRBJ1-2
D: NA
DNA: TGTGCCAGCAGCTCGGGGGGTGGCTATGGCTACACCTTC
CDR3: CASSSGGGYGYTF

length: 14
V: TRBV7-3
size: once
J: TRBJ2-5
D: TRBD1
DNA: TGTGCCAGCAGCCCCGGACAGGATCAAGAGACCCAGTACTTC
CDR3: CASSPGQDQETQYF

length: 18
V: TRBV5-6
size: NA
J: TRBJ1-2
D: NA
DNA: TGTGCCAGCAGCTTTACCGCAAGGTGGTCCAGAAACAACTATGGCTACACCTTC
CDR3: CASSFTARWSRNNYGYTF

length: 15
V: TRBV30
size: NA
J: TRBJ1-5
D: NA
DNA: TGTGCCTGGAGTATATCCGGGGGGCGGAATCAGCCCCAGCATTTT
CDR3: CAWSISGGRNQPQHF